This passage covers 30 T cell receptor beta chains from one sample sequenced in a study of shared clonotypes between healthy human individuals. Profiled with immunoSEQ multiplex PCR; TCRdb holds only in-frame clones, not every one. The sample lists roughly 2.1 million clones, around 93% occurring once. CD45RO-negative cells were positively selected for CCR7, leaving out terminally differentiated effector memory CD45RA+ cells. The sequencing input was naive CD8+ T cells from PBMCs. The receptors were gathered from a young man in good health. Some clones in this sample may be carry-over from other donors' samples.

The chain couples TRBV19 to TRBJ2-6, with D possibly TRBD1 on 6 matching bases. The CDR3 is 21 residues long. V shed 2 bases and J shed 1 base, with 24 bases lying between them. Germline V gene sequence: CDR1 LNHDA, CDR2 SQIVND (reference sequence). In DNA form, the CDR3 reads TGTGCCAGTAGTATATTTAACTGGGGGCTTCTCCAGGTTTCTGGGGCCAACGTCCTGACTTTC. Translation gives CASSIFNWGLLQVSGANVLTF.

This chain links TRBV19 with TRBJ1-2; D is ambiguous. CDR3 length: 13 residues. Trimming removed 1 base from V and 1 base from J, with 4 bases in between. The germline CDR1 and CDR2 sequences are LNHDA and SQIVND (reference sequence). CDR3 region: CASSIGFNYGYTF. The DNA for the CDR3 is TGTGCCAGTAGTATAGGGTTTAACTATGGCTACACCTTC.

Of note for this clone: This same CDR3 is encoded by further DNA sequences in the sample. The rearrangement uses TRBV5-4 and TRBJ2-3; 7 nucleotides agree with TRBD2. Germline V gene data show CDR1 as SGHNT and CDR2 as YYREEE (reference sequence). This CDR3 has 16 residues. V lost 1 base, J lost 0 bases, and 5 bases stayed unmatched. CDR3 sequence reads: CASSLRRELSTDTQYF. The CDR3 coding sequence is TGTGCCAGCAGCTTGAGGCGGGAGCTTAGCACAGATACGCAGTATTTT.

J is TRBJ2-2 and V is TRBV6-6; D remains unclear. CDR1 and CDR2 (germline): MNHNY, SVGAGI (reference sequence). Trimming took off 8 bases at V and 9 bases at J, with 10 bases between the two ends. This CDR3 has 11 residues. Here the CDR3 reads CASRLGWELFF. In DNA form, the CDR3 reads TGTGCCAGCCGGTTAGGTTGGGAGCTGTTTTTT.

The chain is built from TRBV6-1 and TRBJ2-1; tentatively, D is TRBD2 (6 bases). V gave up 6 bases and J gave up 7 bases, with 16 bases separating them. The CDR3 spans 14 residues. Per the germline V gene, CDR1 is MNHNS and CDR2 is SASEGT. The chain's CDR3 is CASRNGRIHNEQFF. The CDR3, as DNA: TGTGCCAGCAGGAACGGGAGAATACATAATGAGCAGTTCTTC.

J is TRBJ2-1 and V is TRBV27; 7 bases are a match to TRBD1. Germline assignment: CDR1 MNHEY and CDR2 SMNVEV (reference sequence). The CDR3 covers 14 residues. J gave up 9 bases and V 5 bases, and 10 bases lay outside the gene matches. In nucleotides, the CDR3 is TGTGCCAGCAGTGGGTCAGGGGGATGGGTTGAGCAGTTCTTC. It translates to CASSGSGGWVEQFF.

CDR3 sequence (DNA): TGTGTCGCCAGCGGTGGCCTGCCAAACAATGAGCAGTTCTTC. Encoded protein: CVASGGLPNNEQFF. This rearrangement joins TRBV6-1 to TRBJ2-1, with D perhaps TRBD2 (5 bases). Germline values: CDR1 MNHNS, CDR2 SASEGT. The CDR3 has 14 residues.

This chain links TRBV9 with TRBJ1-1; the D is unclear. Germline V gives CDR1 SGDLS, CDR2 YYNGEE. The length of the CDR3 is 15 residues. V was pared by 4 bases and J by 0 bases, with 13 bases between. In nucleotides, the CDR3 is TGTGCCAGCAGCCCACCCCGGAGTGTGAACACTGAAGCTTTCTTT. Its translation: CASSPPRSVNTEAFF.

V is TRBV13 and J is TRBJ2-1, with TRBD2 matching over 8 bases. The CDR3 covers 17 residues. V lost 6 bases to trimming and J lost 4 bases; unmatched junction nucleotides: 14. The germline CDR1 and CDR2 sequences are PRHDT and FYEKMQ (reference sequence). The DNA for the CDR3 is TGTGCCAGCAGGTATCCCCCTACTAGCGGAGCTTACAATGAGCAGTTCTTC. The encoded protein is CASRYPPTSGAYNEQFF.

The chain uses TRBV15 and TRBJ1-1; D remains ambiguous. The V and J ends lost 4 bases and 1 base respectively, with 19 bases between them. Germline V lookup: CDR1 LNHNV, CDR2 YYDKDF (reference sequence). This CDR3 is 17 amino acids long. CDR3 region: CATSTGFLGVGNTEAFF. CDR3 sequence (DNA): TGTGCCACCAGCACCGGTTTTCTTGGGGTGGGGAACACTGAAGCTTTCTTT.

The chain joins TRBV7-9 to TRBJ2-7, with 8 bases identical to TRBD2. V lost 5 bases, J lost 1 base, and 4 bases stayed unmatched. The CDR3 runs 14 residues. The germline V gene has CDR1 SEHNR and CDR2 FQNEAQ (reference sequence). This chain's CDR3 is CASSVGLVSYEQYF. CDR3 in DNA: TGTGCCAGCAGCGTGGGACTAGTTTCCTACGAGCAGTACTTC. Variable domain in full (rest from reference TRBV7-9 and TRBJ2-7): DTGVSQNPRHKITKRGQNVTFRCDPISEHNRLYWYRQTLGQGPEFLTYFQNEAQLEKSRLLSDRFSAERPKGSFSTLEIQRTEQGDSAMYLCASSVGLVSYEQYFGPGTRLTVT.

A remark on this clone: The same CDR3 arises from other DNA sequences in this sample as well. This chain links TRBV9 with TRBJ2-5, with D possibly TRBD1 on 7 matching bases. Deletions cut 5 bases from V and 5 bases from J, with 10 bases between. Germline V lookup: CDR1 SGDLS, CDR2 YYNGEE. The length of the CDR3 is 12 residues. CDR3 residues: CASSSGGETQYF. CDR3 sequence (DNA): TGTGCCAGCAGTTCAGGGGGGGAGACCCAGTACTTC.

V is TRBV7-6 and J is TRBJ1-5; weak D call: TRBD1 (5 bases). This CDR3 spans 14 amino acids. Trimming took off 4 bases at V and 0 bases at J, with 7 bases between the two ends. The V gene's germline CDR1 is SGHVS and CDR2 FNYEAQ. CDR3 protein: CASSSGISNQPQHF. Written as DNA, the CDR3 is TGTGCCAGCAGCTCAGGGATTAGCAATCAGCCCCAGCATTTT.

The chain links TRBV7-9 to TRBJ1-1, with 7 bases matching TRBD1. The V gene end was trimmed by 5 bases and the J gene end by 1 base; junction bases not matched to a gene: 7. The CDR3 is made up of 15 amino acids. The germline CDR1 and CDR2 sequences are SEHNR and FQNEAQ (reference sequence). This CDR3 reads CASSERQGANTEAFF. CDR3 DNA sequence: TGTGCCAGCAGCGAAAGACAGGGAGCGAACACTGAAGCTTTCTTT.

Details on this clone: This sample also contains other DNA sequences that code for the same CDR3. In DNA, the CDR3 is TGTGCCAGCAGCCCGACAGGCTCTGGAAACACCATATATTTT. Translated, it gives CASSPTGSGNTIYF. This sequence joins TRBV7-9 and TRBJ1-3; D perhaps matches TRBD1 (6 bases). The CDR3 totals 14 residues. Trimming stripped 5 bases from V and 0 bases from J, with 8 bases between. Looked up from germline, CDR1 is SEHNR and CDR2 is FQNEAQ (reference sequence).

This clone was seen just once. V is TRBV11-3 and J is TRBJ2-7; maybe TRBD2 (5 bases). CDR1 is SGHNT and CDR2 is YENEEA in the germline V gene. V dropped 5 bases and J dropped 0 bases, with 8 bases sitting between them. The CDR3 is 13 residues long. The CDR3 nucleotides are TGTGCCAGCAGCAAACGGGACTCCTACGAGCAGTACTTC. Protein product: CASSKRDSYEQYF.

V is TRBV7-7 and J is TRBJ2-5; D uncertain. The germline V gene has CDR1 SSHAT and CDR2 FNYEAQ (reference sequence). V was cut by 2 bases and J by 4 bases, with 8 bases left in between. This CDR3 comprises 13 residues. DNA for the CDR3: TGTGCCAGCAGCTTAAACGTGAGAGAGACCCAGTACTTC. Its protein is CASSLNVRETQYF.

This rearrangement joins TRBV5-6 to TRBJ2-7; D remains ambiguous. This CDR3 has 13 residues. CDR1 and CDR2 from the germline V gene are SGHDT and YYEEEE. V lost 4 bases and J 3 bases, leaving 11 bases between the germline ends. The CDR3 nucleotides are TGTGCCAGCAGCCACGGCTACAGCTACGAGCAGTACTTC. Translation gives CASSHGYSYEQYF.

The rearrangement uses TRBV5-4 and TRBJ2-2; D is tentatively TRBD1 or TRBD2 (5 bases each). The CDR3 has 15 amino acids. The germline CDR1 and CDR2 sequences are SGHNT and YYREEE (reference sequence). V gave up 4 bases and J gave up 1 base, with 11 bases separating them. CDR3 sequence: CASSPRDQNTGELFF. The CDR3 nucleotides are TGTGCCAGCAGCCCACGGGACCAGAACACCGGGGAGCTGTTTTTT.

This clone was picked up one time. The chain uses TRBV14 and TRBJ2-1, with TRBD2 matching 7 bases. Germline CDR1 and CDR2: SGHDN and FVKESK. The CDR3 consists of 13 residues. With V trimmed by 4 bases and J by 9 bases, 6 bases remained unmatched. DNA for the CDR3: TGTGCCAGCAGCCTCCGGGGGAGGGGTGAGCAGTTCTTC. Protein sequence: CASSLRGRGEQFF.

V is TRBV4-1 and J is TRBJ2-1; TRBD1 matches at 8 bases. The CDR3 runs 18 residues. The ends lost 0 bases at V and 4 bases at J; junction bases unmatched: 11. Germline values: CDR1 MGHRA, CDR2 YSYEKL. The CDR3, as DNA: TGCGCCAGCAGCCAAGATTGGACAGGGCCGAGGGTATACAATGAGCAGTTCTTC. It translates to CASSQDWTGPRVYNEQFF.

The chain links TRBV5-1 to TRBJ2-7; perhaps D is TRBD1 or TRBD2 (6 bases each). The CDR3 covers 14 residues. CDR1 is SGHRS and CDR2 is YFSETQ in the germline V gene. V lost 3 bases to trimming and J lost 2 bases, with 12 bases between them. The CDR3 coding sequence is TGCGCCAGCAGCTGGGCCGGGGGCCCCTACGAGCAGTACTTC. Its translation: CASSWAGGPYEQYF.

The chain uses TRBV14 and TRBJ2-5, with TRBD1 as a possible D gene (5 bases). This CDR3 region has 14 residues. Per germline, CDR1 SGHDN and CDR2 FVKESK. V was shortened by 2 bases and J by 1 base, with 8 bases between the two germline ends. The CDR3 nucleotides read TGTGCCAGCAGCCAATTCAGGGCCCAAGAGACCCAGTACTTC. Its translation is CASSQFRAQETQYF.

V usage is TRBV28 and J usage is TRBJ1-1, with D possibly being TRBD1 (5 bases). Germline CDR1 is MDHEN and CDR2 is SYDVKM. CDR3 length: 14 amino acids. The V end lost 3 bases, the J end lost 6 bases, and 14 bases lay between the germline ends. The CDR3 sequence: CASSFPGGGAEAFF. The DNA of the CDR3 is TGTGCCAGCAGTTTCCCAGGCGGAGGGGCTGAAGCTTTCTTT.

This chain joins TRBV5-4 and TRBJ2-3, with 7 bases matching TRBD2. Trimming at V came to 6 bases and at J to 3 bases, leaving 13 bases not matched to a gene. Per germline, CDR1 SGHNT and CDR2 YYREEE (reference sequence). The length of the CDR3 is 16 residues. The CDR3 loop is CASIPYRGGRTDTQYF. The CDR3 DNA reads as TGTGCCAGCATTCCTTATAGGGGCGGGAGAACAGATACGCAGTATTTT.

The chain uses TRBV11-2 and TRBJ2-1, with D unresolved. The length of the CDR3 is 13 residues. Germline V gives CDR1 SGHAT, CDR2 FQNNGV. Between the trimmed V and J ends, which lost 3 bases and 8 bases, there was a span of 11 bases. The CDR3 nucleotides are TGTGCCAGCAGCTTGTCCCAAGACTATGAGCAGTTCTTC. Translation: CASSLSQDYEQFF.

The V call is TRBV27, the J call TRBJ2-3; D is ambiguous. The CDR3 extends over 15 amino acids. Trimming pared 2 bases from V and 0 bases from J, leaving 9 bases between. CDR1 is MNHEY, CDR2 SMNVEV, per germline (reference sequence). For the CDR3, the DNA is TGTGCCAGCAGTTTAAGAGGTTTCAGCACAGATACGCAGTATTTT. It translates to CASSLRGFSTDTQYF.

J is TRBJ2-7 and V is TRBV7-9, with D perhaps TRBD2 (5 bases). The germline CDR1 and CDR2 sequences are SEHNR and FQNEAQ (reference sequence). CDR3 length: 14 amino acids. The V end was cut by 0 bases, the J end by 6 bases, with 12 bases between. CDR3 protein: CASSLAMDWREQYF. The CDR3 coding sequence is TGTGCCAGCAGCTTAGCGATGGACTGGCGCGAGCAGTACTTC.

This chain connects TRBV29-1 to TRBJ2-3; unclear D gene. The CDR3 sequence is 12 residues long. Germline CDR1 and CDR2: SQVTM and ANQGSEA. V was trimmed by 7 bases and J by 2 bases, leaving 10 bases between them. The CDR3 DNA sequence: TGCAGCGGTACAGATGCCACAGATACGCAGTATTTT. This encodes CSGTDATDTQYF.

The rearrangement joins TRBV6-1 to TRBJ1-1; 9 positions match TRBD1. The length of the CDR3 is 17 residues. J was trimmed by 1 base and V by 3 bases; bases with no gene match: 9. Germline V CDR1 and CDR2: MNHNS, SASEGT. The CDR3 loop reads CASSDYRGQYWNTEAFF. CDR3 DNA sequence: TGTGCCAGCAGTGATTACAGGGGGCAATACTGGAACACTGAAGCTTTCTTT.